Detailed here is one T cell receptor beta chain. Its antigen is unidentified. This sample was taken from a study of cytomegalovirus exposure and HLA in healthy donors. General study points: Many donors shared some public TCRs, even though most TCR sequences were rare. According to the study, roughly 160 TCR beta chains were cytomegalovirus-associated.

Produced via immunoSEQ multiplex PCR; TCRdb's table is partial and in-frame only. The sample consists of about 63,000 clones, roughly 90% of them appearing once. This TCR derives from a woman aged 18 to 35 in good health and CMV-seronegative. What was sequenced was PBMCs.

CDR3 nucleotide sequence: TGTGCCAGCAGCTTGGGACAGATCTACGAGCAGTACTTC. Protein: CASSLGQIYEQYF. V gene TRBV7-2 combines with J gene TRBJ2-7; 7 bases are shared with TRBD1. Trimming removed 3 bases from V and 3 bases from J; junction bases left unmatched: 2. The V gene's germline CDR1 is SGHTA and CDR2 FQGNSA. The CDR3 is made up of 13 amino acids.